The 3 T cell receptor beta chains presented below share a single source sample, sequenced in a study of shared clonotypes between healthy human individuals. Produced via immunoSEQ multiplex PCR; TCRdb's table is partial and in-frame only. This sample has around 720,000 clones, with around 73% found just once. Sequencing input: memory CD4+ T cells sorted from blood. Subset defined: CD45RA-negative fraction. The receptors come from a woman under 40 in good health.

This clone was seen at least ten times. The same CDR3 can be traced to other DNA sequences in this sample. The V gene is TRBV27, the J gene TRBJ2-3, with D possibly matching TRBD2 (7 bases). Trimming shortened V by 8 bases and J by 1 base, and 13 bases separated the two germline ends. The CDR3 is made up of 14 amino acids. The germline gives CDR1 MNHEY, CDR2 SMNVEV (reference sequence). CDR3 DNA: TGTGCCAGCGGGGGGGCAGCCGGCACAGATACGCAGTATTTT. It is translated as CASGGAAGTDTQYF.

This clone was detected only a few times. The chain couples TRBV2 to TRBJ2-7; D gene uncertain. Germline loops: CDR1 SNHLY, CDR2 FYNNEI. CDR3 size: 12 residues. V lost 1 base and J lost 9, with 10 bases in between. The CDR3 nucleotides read TGTGCCAGCAGTGAAGAACTGTCGCGGCAGTACTTC. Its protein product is CASSEELSRQYF.

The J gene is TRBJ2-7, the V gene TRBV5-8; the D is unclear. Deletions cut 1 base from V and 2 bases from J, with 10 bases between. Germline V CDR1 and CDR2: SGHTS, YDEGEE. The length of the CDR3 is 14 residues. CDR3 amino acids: CASSLSPSTYEQYF. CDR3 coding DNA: TGTGCCAGCAGCTTGTCCCCCAGTACCTACGAGCAGTACTTC.